This TCR beta chain was retrieved from a study of blood T cells in healthy people across ages. In this sample, this clonotype turned up a few times. Its antigen is undetermined. Study-wide points: Compared with aged donors, long-lived donors showed fewer expanded clones, suggesting selection. Per million T cells, TCR beta diversity dropped about linearly as age rose. Strong correlation linked observed beta diversity and percent naive T cells.

Primers used in a second PCR of about 7 to 12 cycles were a sample-barcoded 5' primer and a J-beta primer mix. TCRdb re-analysed the 5' RACE reads in MiXCR, keeping a single row per CDR3 protein. This sample has over 1,500,000 distinct CDR3 sequences, with about 39% found just once. Samples each yielded at least 5.5 micrograms of total RNA. This receptor was identified in a human donor in good health. The sequenced sample was blood.

The CDR3 DNA sequence: TGCGCCAGCAGCCCGCCAGGCGGGGACGGGCGGGAAAAACTGTTTTTT. It specifies CASSPPGGDGREKLFF. The chain has TRBV4-1 and TRBJ1-4; D might be TRBD1 (5 bases). V was pared by 4 bases and J by 8 bases, with 20 bases between. Germline V gene lookup returns CDR1 MGHRA and CDR2 YSYEKL. The CDR3 runs 16 residues.